This section outlines one TCR beta chain sequence together with its context. The target of this receptor is not known. Base qualities are not provided; no much larger clone lies one nucleotide away. In the prospective study, participants were about 18 to 100 years old, resided in 24 geographic areas of the United States, and were enrolled through a virtual design. In the prospective study, cohorts were assigned on the basis of participant-reported clinical history obtained from a screening survey and a study questionnaire. In the prospective study, whole blood, serum and a nasopharyngeal or oropharyngeal swab were collected from each participant by mobile phlebotomists. Over an approximately 2-month period, participants in the prospective study had the option of providing additional blood draws and questionnaires. Before DNA extraction, blood samples from the prospective study were shipped at room temperature or frozen.

The sample is drawn from a study of blood T cell repertoires in COVID-19 (dated by TCRdb to 2018 to 2020). Turning to the overall study: Samples covering the acute and convalescent phases of COVID-19 were provided by collaborators in the United States, Italy and Spain. The material from the prospective study consisted of cDNA or gDNA derived from T cells, B-cell-depleted T cells, or PBMCs. Subjects who had been exposed to COVID-19, were actively infected with it, or had recovered from it provided the deeply sampled blood TCRbeta repertoires that made up the dataset. The repertoires were released in a freely available public database meant as a resource for research on the immune response to SARS-CoV-2. The sample metadata nearly always contained a de-identified subject ID, COVID-19 status, age in years and sex. Samples came from the ongoing ImmuneRACE study (first 160 participants) plus 1,254 subjects from 6 global collaborators. HLA class I and class II types, where available, came from metadata supplied by the sample provider rather than from assay-based typing. The investigation overall reported the following: How much clinical and demographic metadata was included differed by source and by participant, and the metadata was provided uncurated.

A distance of 8 bases separates the germline ends of V and J, which lose 5 bases and 3 bases respectively. Reading the germline V gene gives CDR1 SGHAT and CDR2 FQNNGV. The CDR3 has 12 amino acids, counting the end cysteine and phenylalanine. Only the CDR3 portion is preserved as DNA: 36 bases, with reading frame beginning at the first base. TCRbeta CDR3 regions were amplified from genomic DNA by means of the immunoSEQ Assay, a bias-controlled multiplex PCR. Turning to the authors' computational methods: The number of nucleated cells in each sample was estimated from the amplification of reference gene primers within the assay. Sequence reads were collapsed and filtered to measure the absolute abundance of every unique TCRbeta CDR3 rearrangement. For each sample, productive Simpson clonality was calculated as the square root of Simpson's diversity index across productive rearrangements. TCRdb re-hosts the immuneACCESS table, in-frame sequences only. Its copies lack some clones; in the studies checked, an unresolved V gene accounts for under half of them, and the cause for the rest is not known. V and J calls and clone size are copied from that table; D and trimming were computed from the DNA. The sample table lists 300,000 to 400,000 clones, roughly 90% of them with a count of one. Clones ranked in the top ten supply 0.95% to 1% of the sample.

This sequence was found in a woman in her twenties or thirties with acute COVID-19. The sample was PBMCs or T cells enriched from blood (not recorded which). Recombination joined TRBV11-2 with TRBJ2-7; no D gene call is confident. The bases read TGTGCCAGCAGCCCCTCCGTCTACGAGCAGTACTTC. It specifies CASSPSVYEQYF.